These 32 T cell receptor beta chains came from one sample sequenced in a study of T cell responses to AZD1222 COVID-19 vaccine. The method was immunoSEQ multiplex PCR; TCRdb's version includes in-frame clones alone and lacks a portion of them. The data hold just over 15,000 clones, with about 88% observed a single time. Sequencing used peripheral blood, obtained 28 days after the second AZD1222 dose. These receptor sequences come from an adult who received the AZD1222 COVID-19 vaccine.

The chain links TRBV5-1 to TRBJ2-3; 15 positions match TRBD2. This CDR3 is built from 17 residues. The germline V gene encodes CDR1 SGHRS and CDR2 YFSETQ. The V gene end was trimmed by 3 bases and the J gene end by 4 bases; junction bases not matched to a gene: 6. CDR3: CASSSGGLAGGPDTQYF. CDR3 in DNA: TGCGCCAGCAGCTCCGGCGGACTAGCGGGAGGGCCAGATACGCAGTATTTT.

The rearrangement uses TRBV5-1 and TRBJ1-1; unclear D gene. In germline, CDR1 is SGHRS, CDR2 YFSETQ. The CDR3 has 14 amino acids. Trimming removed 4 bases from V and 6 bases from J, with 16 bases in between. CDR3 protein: CASSLFTQDAEAFF. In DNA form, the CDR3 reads TGCGCCAGCAGCCTATTTACCCAGGATGCTGAAGCTTTCTTT. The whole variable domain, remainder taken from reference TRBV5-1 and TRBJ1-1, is KAGVTQTPRYLIKTRGQQVTLSCSPISGHRSVSWYQQTPGQGLQFLFEYFSETQRNKGNFPGRFSGRQFSNSRSEMNVSTLELGDSALYLCASSLFTQDAEAFFGQGTRLTVV.

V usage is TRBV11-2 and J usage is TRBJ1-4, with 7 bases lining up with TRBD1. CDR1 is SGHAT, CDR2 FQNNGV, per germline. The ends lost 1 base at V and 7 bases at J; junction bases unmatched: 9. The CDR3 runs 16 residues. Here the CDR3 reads CASSLGYRGVGEKLFF. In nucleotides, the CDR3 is TGTGCCAGCAGCTTAGGTTACAGGGGAGTGGGTGAAAAACTGTTTTTT.

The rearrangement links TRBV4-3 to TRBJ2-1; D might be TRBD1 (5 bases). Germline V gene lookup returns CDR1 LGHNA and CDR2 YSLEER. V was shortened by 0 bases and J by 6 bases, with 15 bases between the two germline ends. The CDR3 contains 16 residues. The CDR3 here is CASSQESRDSVNEQFF. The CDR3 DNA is TGCGCCAGCAGCCAAGAGTCCCGCGACAGCGTCAATGAGCAGTTCTTC.

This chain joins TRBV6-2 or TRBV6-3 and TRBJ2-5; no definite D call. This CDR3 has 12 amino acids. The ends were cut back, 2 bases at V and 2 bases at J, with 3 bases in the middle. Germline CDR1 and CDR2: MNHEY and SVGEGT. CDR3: CASSYQQETQYF. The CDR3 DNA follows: TGTGCCAGCAGTTACCAACAAGAGACCCAGTACTTC.

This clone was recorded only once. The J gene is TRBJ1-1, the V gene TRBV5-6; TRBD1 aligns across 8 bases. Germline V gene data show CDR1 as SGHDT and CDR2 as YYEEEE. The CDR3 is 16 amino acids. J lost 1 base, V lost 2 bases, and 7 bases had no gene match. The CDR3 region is CASSLMDRVPNTEAFF. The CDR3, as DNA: TGTGCCAGCAGCTTAATGGACAGGGTTCCGAACACTGAAGCTTTCTTT.

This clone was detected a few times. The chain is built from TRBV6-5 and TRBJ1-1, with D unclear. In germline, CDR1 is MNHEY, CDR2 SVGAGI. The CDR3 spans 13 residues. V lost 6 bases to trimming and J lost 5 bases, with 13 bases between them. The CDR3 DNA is TGTGCCAGCAGGCATAGTCTCGGGACTGAAGCTTTCTTT. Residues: CASRHSLGTEAFF.

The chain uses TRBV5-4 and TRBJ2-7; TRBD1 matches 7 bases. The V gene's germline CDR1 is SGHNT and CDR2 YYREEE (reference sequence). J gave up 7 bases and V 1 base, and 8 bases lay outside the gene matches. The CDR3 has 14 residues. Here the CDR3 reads CASSLRGPPLEQYF. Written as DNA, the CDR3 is TGTGCCAGCAGCTTGAGGGGGCCACCCCTAGAGCAGTACTTC.

CDR3 sequence (DNA): TGTGCCAGCAGTCCGGGCCAGGGACGTGCGTTTAGCAATCAGCCCCAGCATTTT. Translated: CASSPGQGRAFSNQPQHF. The chain has TRBV28 and TRBJ1-5; TRBD1 is a possible D gene (5 bases). Between the trimmed V and J ends, which lost 5 bases and 0 bases, there was a span of 20 bases. Per the germline V gene, CDR1 is MDHEN and CDR2 is SYDVKM. The CDR3 spans 18 residues.

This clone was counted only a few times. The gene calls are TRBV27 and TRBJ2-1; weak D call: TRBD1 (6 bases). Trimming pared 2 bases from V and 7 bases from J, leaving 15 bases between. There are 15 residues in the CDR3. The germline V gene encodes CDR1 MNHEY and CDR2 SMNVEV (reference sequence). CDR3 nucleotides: TGTGCCAGCAGTTTAGGGACATCCCGGGTAAATGAGCAGTTCTTC. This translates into CASSLGTSRVNEQFF.

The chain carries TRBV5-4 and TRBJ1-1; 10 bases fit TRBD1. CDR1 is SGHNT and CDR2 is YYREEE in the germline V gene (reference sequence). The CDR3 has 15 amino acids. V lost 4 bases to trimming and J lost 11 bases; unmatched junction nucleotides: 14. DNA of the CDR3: TGTGCCAGCAGCCCAACCCCCGGGACAGGGGTTTCGGCTTTCTTT. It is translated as CASSPTPGTGVSAFF. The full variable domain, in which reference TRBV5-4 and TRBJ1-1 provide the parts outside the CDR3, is ETGVTQSPTHLIKTRGQQVTLRCSSQSGHNTVSWYQQALGQGPQFIFQYYREEENGRGNFPPRFSGLQFPNYSSELNVNALELDDSALYLCASSPTPGTGVSAFFGQGTRLTVV.

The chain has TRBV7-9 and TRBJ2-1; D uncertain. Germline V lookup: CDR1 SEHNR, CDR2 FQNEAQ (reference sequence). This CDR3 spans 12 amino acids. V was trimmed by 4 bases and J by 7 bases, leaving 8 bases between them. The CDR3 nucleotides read TGTGCCAGCAGCTCCGAGATGAATGAGCAGTTCTTC. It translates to CASSSEMNEQFF. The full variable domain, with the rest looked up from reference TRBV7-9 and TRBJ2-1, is DTGVSQNPRHKITKRGQNVTFRCDPISEHNRLYWYRQTLGQGPEFLTYFQNEAQLEKSRLLSDRFSAERPKGSFSTLEIQRTEQGDSAMYLCASSSEMNEQFFGPGTRLTVL.

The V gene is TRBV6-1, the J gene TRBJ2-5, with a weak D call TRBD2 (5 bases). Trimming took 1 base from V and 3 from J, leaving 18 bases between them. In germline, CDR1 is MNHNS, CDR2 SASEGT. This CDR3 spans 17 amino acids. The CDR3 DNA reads TGTGCCAGCAGTGAAGTGGTCCGGGGATCACCCAAAGAGACCCAGTACTTC. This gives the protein CASSEVVRGSPKETQYF.

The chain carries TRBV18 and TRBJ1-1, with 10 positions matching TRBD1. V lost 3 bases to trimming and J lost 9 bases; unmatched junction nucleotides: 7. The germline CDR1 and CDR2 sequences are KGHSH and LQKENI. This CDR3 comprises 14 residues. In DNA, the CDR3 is TGTGCCAGCTCACCGGGACAGGGGAATCGGAAAGCTTTCTTT. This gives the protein CASSPGQGNRKAFF.

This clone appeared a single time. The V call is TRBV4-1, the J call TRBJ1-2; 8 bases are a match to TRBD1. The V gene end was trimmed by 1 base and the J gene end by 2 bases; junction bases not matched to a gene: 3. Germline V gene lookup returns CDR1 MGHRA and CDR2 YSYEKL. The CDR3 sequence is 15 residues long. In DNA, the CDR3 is TGCGCCAGCAGCCAAGGGACAGGGCTGAACTATGGCTACACCTTC. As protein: CASSQGTGLNYGYTF.

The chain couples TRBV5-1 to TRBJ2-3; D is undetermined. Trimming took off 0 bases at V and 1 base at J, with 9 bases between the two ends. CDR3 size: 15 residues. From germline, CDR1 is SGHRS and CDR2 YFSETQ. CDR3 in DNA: TGCGCCAGCAGCTTGGGTTATGGGGGCACAGATACGCAGTATTTT. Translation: CASSLGYGGTDTQYF.

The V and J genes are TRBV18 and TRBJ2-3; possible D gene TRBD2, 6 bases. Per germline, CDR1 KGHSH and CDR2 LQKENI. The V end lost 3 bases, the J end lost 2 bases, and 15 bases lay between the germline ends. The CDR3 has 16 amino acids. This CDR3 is CASSPPRLAITDTQYF. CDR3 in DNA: TGTGCCAGCTCACCGCCGAGGCTAGCGATCACAGATACGCAGTATTTT.

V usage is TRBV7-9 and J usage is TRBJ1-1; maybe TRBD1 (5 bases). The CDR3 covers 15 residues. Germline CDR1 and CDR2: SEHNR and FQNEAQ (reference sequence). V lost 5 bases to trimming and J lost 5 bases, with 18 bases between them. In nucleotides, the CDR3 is TGTGCCAGCAGCAAACAAGGGGAGTTGAGTACTGAAGCTTTCTTT. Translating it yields CASSKQGELSTEAFF.

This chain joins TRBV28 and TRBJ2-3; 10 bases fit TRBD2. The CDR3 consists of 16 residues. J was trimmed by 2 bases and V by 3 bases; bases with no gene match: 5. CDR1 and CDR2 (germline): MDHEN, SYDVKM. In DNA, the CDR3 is TGTGCCAGCAGTTTCGTAGGACTAGCGGACACAGATACGCAGTATTTT. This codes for CASSFVGLADTDTQYF.

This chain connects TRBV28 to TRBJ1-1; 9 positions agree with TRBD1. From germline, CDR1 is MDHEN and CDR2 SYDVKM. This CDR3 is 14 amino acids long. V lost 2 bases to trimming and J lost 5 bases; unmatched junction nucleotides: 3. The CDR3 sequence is CASSLNRGLTEAFF. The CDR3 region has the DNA TGTGCCAGCAGTTTAAACAGGGGGCTTACTGAAGCTTTCTTT.

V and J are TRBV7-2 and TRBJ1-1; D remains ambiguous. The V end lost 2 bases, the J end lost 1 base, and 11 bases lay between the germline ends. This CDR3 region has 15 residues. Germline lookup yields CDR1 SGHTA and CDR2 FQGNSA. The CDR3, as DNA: TGTGCCAGCAGCTTATACACAGTATCGAACACTGAAGCTTTCTTT. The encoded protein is CASSLYTVSNTEAFF.

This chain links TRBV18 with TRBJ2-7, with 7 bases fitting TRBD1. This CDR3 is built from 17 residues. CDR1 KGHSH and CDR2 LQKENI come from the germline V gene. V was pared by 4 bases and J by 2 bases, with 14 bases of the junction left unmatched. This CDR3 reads CASSLPQTGVDAYEQYF. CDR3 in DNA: TGTGCCAGCTCACTTCCCCAAACAGGGGTCGACGCCTACGAGCAGTACTTC. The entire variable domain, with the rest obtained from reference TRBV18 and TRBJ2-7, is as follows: NAGVMQNPRHLVRRRGQEARLRCSPMKGHSHVYWYRQLPEEGLKFMVYLQKENIIDESGMPKERFSAEFPKEGPSILRIQQVVRGDSAAYFCASSLPQTGVDAYEQYFGPGTRLTVT.

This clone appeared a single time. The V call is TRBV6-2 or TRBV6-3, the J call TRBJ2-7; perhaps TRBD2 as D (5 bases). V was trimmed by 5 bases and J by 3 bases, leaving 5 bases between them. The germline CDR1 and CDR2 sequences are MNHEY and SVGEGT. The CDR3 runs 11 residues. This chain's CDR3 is CASSRGYEQYF. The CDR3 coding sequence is TGTGCCAGCAGTCGGGGCTACGAGCAGTACTTC.

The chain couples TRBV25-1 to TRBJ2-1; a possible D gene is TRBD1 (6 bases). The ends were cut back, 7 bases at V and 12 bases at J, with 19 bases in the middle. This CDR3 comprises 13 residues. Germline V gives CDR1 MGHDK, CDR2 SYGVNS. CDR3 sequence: CASTAATGMGQFF. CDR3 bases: TGTGCCAGCACAGCTGCTACAGGGATGGGGCAGTTCTTC.

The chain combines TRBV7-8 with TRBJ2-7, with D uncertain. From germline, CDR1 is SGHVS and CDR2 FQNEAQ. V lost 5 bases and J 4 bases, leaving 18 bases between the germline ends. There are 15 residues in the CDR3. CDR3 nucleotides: TGTGCCAGCAGCCATGGATCGGCTATCACTTACGAGCAGTACTTC. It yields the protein CASSHGSAITYEQYF. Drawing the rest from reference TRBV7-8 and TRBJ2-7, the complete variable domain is GAGVSQSPRYKVAKRGQDVALRCDPISGHVSLFWYQQALGQGPEFLTYFQNEAQLDKSGLPSDRFFAERPEGSVSTLKIQRTQQEDSAVYLCASSHGSAITYEQYFGPGTRLTVT.

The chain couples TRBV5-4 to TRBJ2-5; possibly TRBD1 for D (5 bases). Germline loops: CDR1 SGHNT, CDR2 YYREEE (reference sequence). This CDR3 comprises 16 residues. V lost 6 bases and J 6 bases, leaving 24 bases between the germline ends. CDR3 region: CASTNVQVNSLKTQYF. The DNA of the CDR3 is TGTGCCAGCACCAATGTACAGGTTAATAGTCTGAAGACCCAGTACTTC.

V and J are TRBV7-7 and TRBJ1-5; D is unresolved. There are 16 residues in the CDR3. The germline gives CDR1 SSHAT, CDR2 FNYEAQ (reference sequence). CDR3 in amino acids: CASPRYRLYSNQPQHF. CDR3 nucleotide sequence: TGTGCTAGTCCGAGGTACAGACTCTATAGCAATCAGCCCCAGCATTTT. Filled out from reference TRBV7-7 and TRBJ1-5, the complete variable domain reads GAGVSQSPRYKVTKRGQDVTLRCDPISSHATLYWYQQALGQGPEFLTYFNYEAQPDKSGLPSDRFSAERPEGSISTLTIQRTEQRDSAMYRCASPRYRLYSNQPQHFGDGTRLSIL.

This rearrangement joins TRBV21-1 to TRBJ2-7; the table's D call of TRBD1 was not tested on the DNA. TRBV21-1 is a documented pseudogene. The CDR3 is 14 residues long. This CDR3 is CAGSGTGVTYEQYF. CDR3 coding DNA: TGTGCCGGTTCCGGGACAGGGGTGACCTACGAGCAGTACTTC.

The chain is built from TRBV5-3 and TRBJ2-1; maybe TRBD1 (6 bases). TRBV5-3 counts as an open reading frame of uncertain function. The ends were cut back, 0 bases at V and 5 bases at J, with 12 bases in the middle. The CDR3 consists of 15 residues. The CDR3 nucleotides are TGTGCCAGAAGCTTGGAACAGGGTGGAGACAATGAGCAGTTCTTC. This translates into CARSLEQGGDNEQFF.

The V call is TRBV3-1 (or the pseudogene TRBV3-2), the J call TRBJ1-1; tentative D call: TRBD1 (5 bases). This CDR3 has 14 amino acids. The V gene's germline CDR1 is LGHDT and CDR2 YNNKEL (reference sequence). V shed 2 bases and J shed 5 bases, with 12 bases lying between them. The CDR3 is CASSQWQGGTEAFF. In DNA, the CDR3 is TGTGCCAGCAGCCAATGGCAGGGTGGAACTGAAGCTTTCTTT.

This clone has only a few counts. CDR3 amino acids: CAWTPQHEAFF. For the CDR3, the DNA is TGTGCCTGGACTCCCCAGCATGAAGCTTTCTTT. The gene calls are TRBV30 and TRBJ1-1; D not resolved. The V gene's germline CDR1 is GTSNPN and CDR2 SVGIG (reference sequence). This CDR3 has 11 residues. The germline V and J ends were trimmed by 4 bases and 7 bases, with 10 bases remaining between them.

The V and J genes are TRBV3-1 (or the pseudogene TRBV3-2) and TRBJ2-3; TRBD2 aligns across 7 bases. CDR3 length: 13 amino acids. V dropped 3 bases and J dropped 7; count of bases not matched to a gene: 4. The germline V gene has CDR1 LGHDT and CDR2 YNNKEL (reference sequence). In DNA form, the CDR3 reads TGTGCCAGCAGCCACCGGGAGGAATATACGCAGTATTTT. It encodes CASSHREEYTQYF.